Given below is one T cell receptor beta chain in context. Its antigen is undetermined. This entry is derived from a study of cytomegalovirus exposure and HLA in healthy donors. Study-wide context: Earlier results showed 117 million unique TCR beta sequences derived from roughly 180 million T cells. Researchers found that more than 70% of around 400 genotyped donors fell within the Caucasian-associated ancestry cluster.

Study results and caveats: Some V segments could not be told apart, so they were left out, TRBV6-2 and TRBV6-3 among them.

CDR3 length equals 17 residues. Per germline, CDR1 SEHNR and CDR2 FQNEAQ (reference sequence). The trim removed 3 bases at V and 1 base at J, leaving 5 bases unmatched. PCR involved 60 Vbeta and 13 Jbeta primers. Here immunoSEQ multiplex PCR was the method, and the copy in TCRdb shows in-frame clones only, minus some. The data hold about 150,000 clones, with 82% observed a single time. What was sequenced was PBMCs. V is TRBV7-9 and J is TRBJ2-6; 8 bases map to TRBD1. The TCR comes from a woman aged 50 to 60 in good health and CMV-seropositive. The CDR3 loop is CASSLVQGASGANVLTF. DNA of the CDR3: TGTGCCAGCAGCTTGGTCCAGGGGGCGTCTGGGGCCAACGTCCTGACTTTC.